This TCR beta chain was observed in a study of T cell responses to AZD1222 COVID-19 vaccine. CDR1 is LGHNA and CDR2 is YSLEER in the germline V gene. The length of the CDR3 is 16 residues. With 0 bases removed from V and 6 bases from J, the gap between germline ends came to 15 bases. Whole-study findings and limits: Mostly white British, mostly female donors; authors suggested clonal diversity may be underestimated. Recipients of two AZD1222 doses showed rising Spike-specific TCR breadth and depth. Unmutated regions of variants are reportedly targeted by nearly half of spike-specific TCRs.

TCRdb keeps only in-frame clones here, not all; method: immunoSEQ multiplex PCR. The sample lists about 100,000 clones, 86% occurring once. Turning to this clone: Its antigen is not identified.

This clonotype originated in an adult who received the MenACWY meningococcal vaccine as a control. The starting material was peripheral blood, obtained 28 days after the second dose of the MenACWY control vaccine. This chain uses TRBV4-3 with TRBJ1-5; no reliable D call. This CDR3 is CASSQDVTGRSQPQHF. The CDR3 bases are TGCGCCAGCAGCCAAGATGTCACCGGACGGAGTCAGCCCCAGCATTTT.